These T cell receptor beta chains were read from a single sample in a study of blood T cell repertoires in COVID-19. Some clones are missing from TCRdb's copy, which holds only in-frame ones; the method was immunoSEQ multiplex PCR. The profile shows about 220,000 clones, 88% of them singletons. The sequenced sample was PBMCs or T cells enriched from blood (not recorded which). These TCRs come from a woman younger than 45 who had recovered from COVID-19. Both conserved end residues are part of each CDR3. Each record gives: J gene, D gene, clone size, V gene, CDR3 protein, CDR3 DNA. D genes are given only for firm matches. Clone size, where shown, is once, few, many, or a class for clones that have expanded.

>TRBJ2-5|.|once|TRBV2
CASSGKRTGETQYF
TGTGCCAGCAGTGGGAAAAGGACTGGGGAGACCCAGTACTTC
>TRBJ2-7|TRBD1|.|TRBV29-1
CSVRGEQYF
TGCAGCGTCAGGGGGGAGCAGTACTTC
>TRBJ2-7|TRBD1|.|TRBV5-6
CASSLVMGDRAYEQYF
TGTGCCAGCAGCTTGGTTATGGGGGACAGGGCCTACGAGCAGTACTTC
>TRBJ2-5|TRBD2|few|TRBV9
CASSPGLAGGTETQYF
TGTGCCAGCAGCCCGGGACTAGCGGGGGGAACAGAGACCCAGTACTTC
>TRBJ2-3|TRBD2|.|TRBV7-9
CASSLPTSGGFTDTQYF
TGTGCCAGCAGCTTGCCGACTAGCGGGGGGTTCACAGATACGCAGTATTTT
>TRBJ2-1|TRBD2|.|TRBV2
CASSKLAVISNEQFF
TGTGCCAGCAGCAAACTAGCGGTAATATCGAATGAGCAGTTCTTC
>TRBJ1-1|.|.|TRBV12-3/TRBV12-4
CASSLGQNTEAFF
TGTGCCAGCAGTTTAGGACAGAACACTGAAGCTTTCTTT
>TRBJ1-2|.|.|TRBV28
CASSLVTERVRGYTF
TGTGCCAGCAGTTTAGTGACCGAACGGGTCCGTGGCTACACCTTC
>TRBJ1-2|.|.|TRBV18
CASSPPGGTYGYTF
TGTGCCAGCTCACCCCCCGGAGGGACCTATGGCTACACCTTC
>TRBJ1-2|.|.|TRBV7-2
CASSATGNYGYTF
TGTGCCAGCAGCGCCACAGGGAACTATGGCTACACCTTC
>TRBJ2-7|.|.|TRBV11-3
CASSVWAGQTTLYEQYF
TGTGCCAGCAGCGTATGGGCTGGGCAGACGACCCTCTACGAGCAGTACTTC
>TRBJ2-1|TRBD2|.|TRBV7-6
CASSSYRTSGGAGNEQFF
TGTGCCAGCAGCTCTTACCGGACTAGCGGGGGGGCCGGGAATGAGCAGTTCTTC
>TRBJ1-2|TRBD1|.|TRBV6-5
CASRAGDRDYGYTF
TGTGCCAGCAGAGCAGGGGACAGGGACTATGGCTACACCTTC
>TRBJ2-3|.|.|TRBV10-2
CASTPRPAETDTQYF
TGCGCCAGCACCCCGCGGCCAGCTGAAACAGATACGCAGTATTTT
>TRBJ1-2|.|.|TRBV15
CATSSWDNSGGYTF
TGTGCCACCAGCAGTTGGGACAACTCGGGGGGCTACACCTTC
>TRBJ2-1|TRBD1|.|TRBV6-5
CASSLNRGPNEQFF
TGTGCCAGCAGTCTCAACAGGGGCCCGAATGAGCAGTTCTTC
>TRBJ1-3|TRBD1|.|TRBV5-6
CASSIGPGTGAGNTIYF
TGTGCCAGCAGCATAGGTCCCGGGACAGGGGCCGGAAACACCATATATTTT
>TRBJ2-7|.|.|TRBV4-1
CASSQDLGDFAYEQYF
TGCGCCAGCAGCCAAGACCTCGGAGACTTTGCCTACGAGCAGTACTTC
>TRBJ2-1|TRBD1|.|TRBV9
CASSVRWGTGTYNEQFF
TGTGCCAGCAGCGTAAGATGGGGGACAGGGACCTACAATGAGCAGTTCTTC
>TRBJ2-1|TRBD2|.|TRBV10-2
CASSEGVSGGRPYNEQFF
TGCGCCAGCAGTGAGGGCGTTAGCGGGGGTAGACCCTACAATGAGCAGTTCTTC
>TRBJ1-1|TRBD1|few|TRBV7-8
CASSPSHGQGALVFF
TGTGCCAGCAGCCCATCACATGGGCAGGGGGCTCTAGTTTTCTTT
>TRBJ2-7|TRBD2|.|TRBV15
CATSREGGGYEQYF
TGTGCCACCAGCAGGGAGGGCGGGGGTTACGAGCAGTACTTC
>TRBJ1-2|TRBD1|.|TRBV7-2
CASSPQGGLYGYTF
TGTGCCAGCAGCCCACAGGGGGGCCTCTATGGCTACACCTTC
>TRBJ1-1|.|.|TRBV7-3
CASSQVPNTEAFF
TGTGCCAGCAGCCAGGTACCGAACACTGAAGCTTTCTTT